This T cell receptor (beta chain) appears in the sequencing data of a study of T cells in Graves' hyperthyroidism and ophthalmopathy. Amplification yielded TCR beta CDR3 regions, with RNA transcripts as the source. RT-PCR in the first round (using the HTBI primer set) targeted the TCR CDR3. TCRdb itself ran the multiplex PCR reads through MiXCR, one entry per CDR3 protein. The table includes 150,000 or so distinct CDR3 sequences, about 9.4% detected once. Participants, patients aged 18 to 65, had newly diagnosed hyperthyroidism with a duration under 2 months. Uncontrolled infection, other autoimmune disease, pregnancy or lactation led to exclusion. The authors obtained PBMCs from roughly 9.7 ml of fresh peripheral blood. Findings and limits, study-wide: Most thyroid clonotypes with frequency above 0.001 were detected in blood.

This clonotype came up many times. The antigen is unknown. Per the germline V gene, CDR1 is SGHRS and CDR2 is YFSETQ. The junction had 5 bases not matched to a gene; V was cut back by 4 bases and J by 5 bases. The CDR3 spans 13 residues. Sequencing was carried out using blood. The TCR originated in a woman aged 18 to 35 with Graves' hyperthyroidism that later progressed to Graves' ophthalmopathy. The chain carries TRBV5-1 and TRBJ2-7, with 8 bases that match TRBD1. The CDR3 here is CASSKDRVDEQYF. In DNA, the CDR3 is TGCGCCAGCAGCAAGGACAGGGTGGACGAGCAGTACTTC.